This T cell receptor (beta chain) was captured by sequencing in a study of T cell responses to AZD1222 COVID-19 vaccine (dated by TCRdb to about 2021). In terms of the full investigation: AZD1222 recipients with second doses at about 4 weeks or about 12 weeks were pooled, because spike-specific TCR depth and breadth did not differ between schedules. A total of 240 or so trial participants underwent TCR sequencing, of whom approximately 200 had received two doses of AZD1222 and about 25 had received two doses of the MenACWY control vaccine. Trial participants were enrolled into age subgroups of 18-55, 56-69 and 70-plus years, which contained about 160, 30 and 59 TCR-sequenced participants, respectively.

This clone has a count of ten or more. The antigen it binds to is not known. No much larger clone exists at a distance of one base, and base qualities are not known. The paper's findings and limits, for the study overall: Because no day 14 peak-response samples were available, the repertoires could be characterized only after the peak T cell response. Participants were mostly white British, with more females than males. The authors suggested clonal diversity may have been underestimated. After two AZD1222 doses, both the breadth and the depth of spike-specific TCRs were significantly higher than at day 0 and than in MenACWY recipients. The whole spike protein was spanned by vaccine-associated CD4 TCRs, and dominant responses were seen in regions 160-218 and 743-854. In the small 56-69-year group, the increase in depth fell short of significance, most likely because of low power. Epitopes outside the regions mutated in the B.1.351 and B.1.1.7 variants were reportedly recognized by nearly half of the unique spike-specific TCRs. Only five or six AZD1222 recipients were SARS-CoV-2 seropositive at baseline, limiting conclusions about previously exposed vaccinees.

According to the study, the label for this sample's time point signals: baseline before first vaccination. The vaccinee samples were drawn from two UK trials, COV001 and COV002, one of which was a single-blind randomized controlled phase 2/3 trial testing AZD1222 (ChAdOx1 nCoV-19) in healthy adults. Trial participant PBMC samples were collected at day 0 and day 28 after the second dose for TCRbeta chain sequencing. The CDR3 regions of human TCRbeta chains were subjected to immunosequencing. The published analysis was carried out like this. Repertoire TCRs were checked for matches against a reference library of SARS-CoV-2-specific TCRs that had been generated using the MIRA antigen-specificity platform. Breadth meant the fraction of unique TCRs that were SARS-CoV-2-associated, whereas depth meant the fraction of total T cells that were SARS-CoV-2-associated. Using the MIRA data, each spike-specific TCR was mapped to the spike region that the TCR reacts to and placed in a CD4 or CD8 class. Log10-transformed breadth and depth values were compared by one-way ANOVA with Sidak's multiple comparisons tests. TCRdb's version of the immuneACCESS table is confined to in-frame rearrangements and falls short of the full clone set. An unresolved V gene accounts for under half of the shortfall where checked; the remainder is of unknown origin. The V and J calls and the clone size are those of that table, but D and trimming were determined from the DNA. The sample table lists roughly 100,000 clones, roughly 88% of them with a count of one. The top ten constitute about 8.7% of the sample.

As encoded in the germline V gene, CDR1 is SGHAT while CDR2 is FQNNGV. A distance of 19 bases separates the germline ends of V and J, which lose 1 base and 0 bases respectively. The CDR3, from cysteine to phenylalanine, totals 19 residues. This entry keeps only the CDR3 DNA: 57 bases, framed from base 1. The rearranged segments are TRBV11-2 and TRBJ2-4, with no D gene named confidently. The sequenced sample was peripheral blood, obtained on day 0 of AZD1222 vaccination. The sequence was obtained from an adult in good health. The base sequence is TGTGCCAGCAGCTTAGGGCCCATGACACGCAGCCTAGCCAAAAACATTCAGTACTTC. The resulting protein is CASSLGPMTRSLAKNIQYF.